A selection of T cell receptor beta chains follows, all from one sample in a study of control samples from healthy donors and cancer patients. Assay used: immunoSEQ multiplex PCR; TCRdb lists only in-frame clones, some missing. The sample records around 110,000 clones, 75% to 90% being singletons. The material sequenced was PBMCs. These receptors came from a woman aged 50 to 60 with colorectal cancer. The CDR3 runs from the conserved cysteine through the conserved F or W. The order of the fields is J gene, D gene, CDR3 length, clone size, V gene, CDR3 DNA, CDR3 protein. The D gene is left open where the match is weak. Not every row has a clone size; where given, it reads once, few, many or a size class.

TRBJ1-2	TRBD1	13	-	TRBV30	TGTGCCTGGAGTTTACAGGGGAACTATGGCTACACCTTC	CAWSLQGNYGYTF
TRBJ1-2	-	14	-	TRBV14	TGTGCCAGCAGCCAAGACTCTGGCGGCGAGGGCTACACCTTC	CASSQDSGGEGYTF
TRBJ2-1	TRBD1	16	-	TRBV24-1	TGTGCCACCAGTGATCCGAACAGGGGCCTGGACAATGAGCAGTTCTTC	CATSDPNRGLDNEQFF
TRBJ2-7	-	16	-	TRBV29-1	TGCAGCGTTGCCGGGACAGGGGTGTCTAGCGGGAGCGAGCAGTACTTC	CSVAGTGVSSGSEQYF
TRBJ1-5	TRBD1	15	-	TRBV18	TGTGCCAGCGCACCGCCCGACAGGGTTGACCAGCCCCAGCATTTT	CASAPPDRVDQPQHF
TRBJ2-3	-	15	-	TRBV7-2	TGTGCCAGCAGTACCGGGGGCGAAAGCACAGATACGCAGTATTTT	CASSTGGESTDTQYF
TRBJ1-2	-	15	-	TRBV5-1	TGCGCCAGCAGCTTGTCCCCGGGGACTAACTATGGCTACACCTTC	CASSLSPGTNYGYTF
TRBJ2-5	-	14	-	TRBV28	TGTGCCAGCAGTTTTCAGGCTGGCGCGGAGACCCAGTACTTC	CASSFQAGAETQYF
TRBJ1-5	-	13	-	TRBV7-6	TGTGCCAGCAGCTCAGGGCTTGATCAGCCCCAGCATTTT	CASSSGLDQPQHF
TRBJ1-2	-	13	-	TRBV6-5	TGTGCCAGCAGCCGACAGATAAACTATGGCTACACCTTC	CASSRQINYGYTF
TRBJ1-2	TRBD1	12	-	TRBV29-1	TGCAGCGTTGAGACAGGGGACTATGGCTACACCTTC	CSVETGDYGYTF
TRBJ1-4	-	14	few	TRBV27	TGTGCCAGCAGTTCAGGGGCTATGAATGAAAAACTGTTTTTT	CASSSGAMNEKLFF
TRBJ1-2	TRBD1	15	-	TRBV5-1	TGCGCCAGCAGCTGGACAGGGGGCGCCGACTATGGCTACACCTTC	CASSWTGGADYGYTF
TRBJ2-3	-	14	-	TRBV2	TGTGCCAGCAGCGAAGCGACGAGCACAGATACGCAGTATTTT	CASSEATSTDTQYF
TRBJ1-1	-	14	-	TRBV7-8	TGTGCCAGCAGCTTAGTCAGGGCCTCCACTGAAGCTTTCTTT	CASSLVRASTEAFF
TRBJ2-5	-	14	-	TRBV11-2	TGTGCCAGCAGCCCGCGAGGCTTCCAAGAGACCCAGTACTTC	CASSPRGFQETQYF
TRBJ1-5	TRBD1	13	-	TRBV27	TGTGCCAGTTCCGGGACAGGCAATCAGCCCCAGCATTTT	CASSGTGNQPQHF
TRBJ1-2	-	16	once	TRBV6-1	TGTGCCAGCAGTGAAGCGGCGGGTAACGGGTTCTATGGCTACACCTTC	CASSEAAGNGFYGYTF
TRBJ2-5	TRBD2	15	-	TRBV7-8	TGTGCCAGCAGCACTAGCGGGGGGGCGTGGGAGACCCAGTACTTC	CASSTSGGAWETQYF
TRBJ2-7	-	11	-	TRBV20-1	TGCAGTGTACAGGGTTCCTACGAGCAGTACTTC	CSVQGSYEQYF
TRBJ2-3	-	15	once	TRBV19	TGTGCCAGTTCAAGGGATGGAGCTAGCACAGATACGCAGTATTTT	CASSRDGASTDTQYF
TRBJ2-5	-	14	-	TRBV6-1	TGTGCCAGCAGTGATCGGGGCATCCAAGAGACCCAGTACTTC	CASSDRGIQETQYF
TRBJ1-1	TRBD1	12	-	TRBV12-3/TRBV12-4	TGTGCCAGCAACAAAGACAGGGGAGGATCTTTCTTT	CASNKDRGGSFF
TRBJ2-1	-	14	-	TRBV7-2	TGTGCCAGCAGCTTAGCGAGGATCTACAATGAGCAGTTCTTC	CASSLARIYNEQFF
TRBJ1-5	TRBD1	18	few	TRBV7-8	TGTGCCAGCAGCATTGGACAGGGGGCTACGTATAGCAATCAGCCCCAGCATTTT	CASSIGQGATYSNQPQHF
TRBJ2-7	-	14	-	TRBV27	TGTGCCAGCAGTTTACCCGGCCCCTTCAGCGAGCAGTACTTC	CASSLPGPFSEQYF
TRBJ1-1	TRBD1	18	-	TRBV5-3	TGTGCCAGAAGCGCGAGCCGGGACAGGGGTCCCTCGAGCACTGAAGCTTTCTTT	CARSASRDRGPSSTEAFF
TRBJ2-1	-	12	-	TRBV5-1	TGCGCCAGCAGCGTAGACTCAGGTGAGCAGTTCTTC	CASSVDSGEQFF
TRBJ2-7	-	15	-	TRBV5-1	TGCGCCAGCAGCCCTCTGCGGACGGAGAATGTGGAGCAGTACTTC	CASSPLRTENVEQYF
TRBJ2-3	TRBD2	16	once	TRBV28	TGTGCCAGCAGTTCAGTGACGGGGGAGGGGACAGATACGCAGTATTTT	CASSSVTGEGTDTQYF
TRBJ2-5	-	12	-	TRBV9	TGTGCCAGCAGCGCCAATAGTGAGACCCAGTACTTC	CASSANSETQYF
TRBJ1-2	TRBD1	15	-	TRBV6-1	TGTGCCAGCAGTGAAGTAGTGGGACAGGGTAATGGCTACACCTTC	CASSEVVGQGNGYTF